Following are 32 T cell receptor beta chains from one sample sequenced in a study of blood T cell repertoires in COVID-19. Using immunoSEQ multiplex PCR, the repertoire was profiled, and TCRdb retains in-frame clones only, with some absent. Of 190,000 or so clones in the sample, about 81% were seen once. Sequenced material: peripheral blood. These receptors all come from an elderly woman with COVID-19, enrolled during active disease.

The gene calls are TRBV6-2 or TRBV6-3 and TRBJ2-7; weak D call: TRBD1 (5 bases). The V end lost 4 bases, the J end lost 9 bases, and 10 bases lay between the germline ends. Germline V gene data show CDR1 as MNHEY and CDR2 as SVGEGT. The CDR3 loop spans 11 amino acids. The CDR3 here is CASSSIRGQYF. CDR3 nucleotide sequence: TGTGCCAGCAGTTCCATTAGGGGGCAGTACTTC.

This sequence joins TRBV11-3 and TRBJ2-2; possibly TRBD2 for D (5 bases). Trimming removed 1 base at V and 7 bases at J, with 19 bases between. Germline values: CDR1 SGHNT, CDR2 YENEEA. This CDR3 is built from 17 residues. The CDR3 nucleotides read TGTGCCAGCAGCTTAGGTTCGGGGAAAGGGCATTACGGGGAGCTGTTTTTT. Translation: CASSLGSGKGHYGELFF.

V usage is TRBV7-2 and J usage is TRBJ2-1; 11 bases fit TRBD2. CDR1 is SGHTA, CDR2 FQGNSA, per germline. The CDR3 is 18 residues long. V trimming: 6 bases; J trimming: 3 bases; junction bases outside the gene matches: 13. The CDR3 is CASSLPLTSGSFYNEQFF. Here the CDR3 DNA reads TGTGCCAGCAGTTTACCTCTCACTAGCGGGAGTTTCTACAATGAGCAGTTCTTC.

The rearrangement uses TRBV10-3 and TRBJ1-5; a weak D match, TRBD1 (5 bases). V lost 0 bases and J lost 0, with 12 bases in between. Germline assignment: CDR1 ENHRY and CDR2 SYGVKD. CDR3 size: 17 residues. The CDR3 loop reads CAISESTALYSNQPQHF. CDR3 DNA: TGTGCCATCAGTGAGTCGACAGCCCTCTATAGCAATCAGCCCCAGCATTTT.

V is TRBV6-1 and J is TRBJ2-3; D may be TRBD2 (5 bases). Looked up from germline, CDR1 is MNHNS and CDR2 is SASEGT. This CDR3 region has 15 residues. The V and J ends lost 2 bases and 2 bases respectively, with 11 bases between them. CDR3 coding DNA: TGTGCCAGCAGTGAAAGACTACTTTACACAGATACGCAGTATTTT. Translated, it gives CASSERLLYTDTQYF.

The chain has TRBV19 and TRBJ1-1; no reliable D call. The germline CDR1 and CDR2 sequences are LNHDA and SQIVND (reference sequence). CDR3 length: 12 amino acids. V was trimmed by 4 bases and J by 0 bases, leaving 3 bases between them. DNA for the CDR3: TGTGCCAGTAGTAGGCTGAACACTGAAGCTTTCTTT. Translated: CASSRLNTEAFF.

The gene calls are TRBV10-3 and TRBJ2-3; TRBD1 aligns across 7 bases. Germline CDR1 reads ENHRY; CDR2 reads SYGVKD. The J segment lost 0 bases and the V segment lost 9 bases, leaving 6 bases of the junction unmatched. This CDR3 is 14 amino acids long. CDR3 in amino acids: CAIRQGPSTDTQYF. Here the CDR3 DNA reads TGTGCCATTCGACAGGGACCTAGCACAGATACGCAGTATTTT.

The chain combines TRBV7-9 with TRBJ1-5; 9 bases align to TRBD1. The V segment lost 5 bases and the J segment 0 bases; nucleotides outside the gene matches: 5. This CDR3 has 16 residues. Germline values: CDR1 SEHNR, CDR2 FQNEAQ (reference sequence). CDR3 sequence reads: CASSPGTGNSNQPQHF. CDR3 sequence (DNA): TGTGCCAGCAGCCCGGGGACAGGGAATAGCAATCAGCCCCAGCATTTT.

A note on this clone: The sample holds other DNA sequences that translate to the same CDR3. The CDR3 region is CASSLRLEEKLFF. The CDR3 bases are TGTGCCAGCAGTTTAAGACTGGAGGAAAAACTGTTTTTT. The gene calls are TRBV28 and TRBJ1-4; the D is unclear. CDR3 length: 13 amino acids. V was shortened by 2 bases and J by 8 bases, with 9 bases between the two germline ends. Germline V gene data show CDR1 as MDHEN and CDR2 as SYDVKM.

The chain is built from TRBV2 and TRBJ2-3; TRBD1 matches 9 bases. This CDR3 contains 16 residues. Germline CDR1 reads SNHLY; CDR2 reads FYNNEI. V lost 5 bases and J lost 3; bases outside the gene matches: 9. CDR3 sequence (DNA): TGTGCCAGCAGTACCCGAGGGACAGGGAGAACAGATACGCAGTATTTT. This gives the protein CASSTRGTGRTDTQYF.

Relative to its sample, this clone is medium-sized. This chain uses TRBV29-1 with TRBJ2-7; 10 bases are shared with TRBD2. This CDR3 spans 13 amino acids. CDR1 is SQVTM and CDR2 is ANQGSEA in the germline V gene. Trimming took 6 bases from V and 7 from J; bases not matched to a gene: 9. CDR3 sequence reads: CSVLTSGSSEQYF. CDR3 bases: TGCAGCGTCCTGACTAGCGGGTCGAGTGAGCAGTACTTC.

This chain joins TRBV10-3 and TRBJ2-4; D is ambiguous. CDR3 length equals 16 residues. The ends were cut back, 0 bases at V and 0 bases at J, with 9 bases in the middle. Germline-derived CDR1 and CDR2 are ENHRY and SYGVKD. In DNA form, the CDR3 reads TGTGCCATCAGTGAGTCGGGCTTCCTAGCCAAAAACATTCAGTACTTC. Translated: CAISESGFLAKNIQYF.

The V call is TRBV7-2, the J call TRBJ2-1; D not certain. Looked up from germline, CDR1 is SGHTA and CDR2 is FQGNSA. Trimming took 4 bases from V and 2 from J, leaving 12 bases between them. The CDR3 consists of 15 residues. DNA of the CDR3: TGTGCCAGCAGCTCCCTCCCGGGTACCTACAATGAGCAGTTCTTC. Its translation is CASSSLPGTYNEQFF.

This chain uses TRBV19 with TRBJ1-5; tentatively, D is TRBD1 (5 bases). CDR1 LNHDA and CDR2 SQIVND come from the germline V gene (reference sequence). The CDR3 contains 15 residues. The germline V and J ends were trimmed by 5 bases and 6 bases, with 17 bases remaining between them. CDR3 in amino acids: CASSALGQGVQPQHF. CDR3 nucleotides: TGTGCCAGTAGTGCCCTTGGGCAGGGCGTTCAGCCCCAGCATTTT.

J is TRBJ2-3 and V is TRBV4-3; the match to TRBD2 covers 13 bases. This CDR3 contains 17 residues. V was pared by 2 bases and J by 6 bases, with 8 bases of the junction left unmatched. Germline V gene lookup returns CDR1 LGHNA and CDR2 YSLEER. The CDR3 region is CASSQHWTSGGEDTQYF. In DNA, the CDR3 is TGCGCCAGCAGCCAACACTGGACTAGCGGGGGCGAGGATACGCAGTATTTT.

This chain connects TRBV6-6 to TRBJ2-1, with 10 positions matching TRBD1. The CDR3 is 15 amino acids. V gave up 2 bases and J gave up 7 bases; unmatched junction bases: 5. Germline V gene sequence: CDR1 MNHNY, CDR2 SVGAGI (reference sequence). CDR3 in DNA: TGTGCCAGCAGTTACGGCCGGACAGGGGGAAATGAGCAGTTCTTC. Translating gives CASSYGRTGGNEQFF.

This clone was counted once. J is TRBJ2-1 and V is TRBV4-1; 11 positions agree with TRBD2. The CDR3 has 18 residues. After removal of 2 bases from V and 9 bases from J, the junction contained 15 bases not matched to a gene. The germline CDR1 and CDR2 sequences are MGHRA and YSYEKL. Here the CDR3 reads CASSQPLLAGGIIGEQFF. Here the CDR3 DNA reads TGCGCCAGCAGCCAACCCCTTTTAGCGGGAGGGATAATAGGTGAGCAGTTCTTC.

In DNA form, the CDR3 reads TGCAGTGCTAGTGTCGGGACATACGAAGCTTTCTTT. Amino acids: CSASVGTYEAFF. The chain couples TRBV20-1 to TRBJ1-1; D perhaps matches TRBD1 (6 bases). From germline, CDR1 is DFQATT and CDR2 SNEGSKA (reference sequence). CDR3 length: 12 residues. V was cut by 3 bases and J by 8 bases, with 13 bases left in between.

CDR3 bases: TGTGCCTGGAGTGTACGCAGTCTGGATCAGCCCCAGCATTTT. Translation: CAWSVRSLDQPQHF. V is TRBV30 and J is TRBJ1-5; the D is unclear. Germline lookup yields CDR1 GTSNPN and CDR2 SVGIG (reference sequence). The CDR3 length is 14 residues. Trimming pared 0 bases from V and 5 bases from J, leaving 11 bases between. The variable domain in full, completed from reference TRBV30 and TRBJ1-5, reads SQTIHQWPATLVQPVGSPLSLECTVEGTSNPNLYWYRQAAGRGLQLLFYSVGIGQISSEVPQNLSASRPQDRQFILSSKKLLLSDSGFYLCAWSVRSLDQPQHFGDGTRLSIL.

The chain has TRBV27 and TRBJ2-5, with 13 bases matching TRBD2. The CDR3 covers 14 residues. CDR1 and CDR2 from the germline V gene are MNHEY and SMNVEV (reference sequence). The junction had 1 base not matched to a gene; V was cut back by 5 bases and J by 4 bases. The CDR3 coding sequence is TGTGCCAGCAGTCGGACTAGCGGGAGAGAGACCCAGTACTTC. This encodes CASSRTSGRETQYF.

The chain employs TRBV6-5 and TRBJ2-1, with TRBD2 matching 10 bases. Per germline, CDR1 MNHEY and CDR2 SVGAGI. The CDR3 covers 15 residues. J lost 9 bases, V lost 6 bases, and 11 bases had no gene match. CDR3 in DNA: TGTGCCAGCAGCTTAGCGGGGGGCCTCCTTTTTGAGCAGTTCTTC. Protein sequence: CASSLAGGLLFEQFF.

The chain employs TRBV27 and TRBJ2-1; unclear D gene. This CDR3 has 14 residues. CDR1 and CDR2 from the germline V gene are MNHEY and SMNVEV (reference sequence). The V end lost 6 bases, the J end lost 6 bases, and 15 bases lay between the germline ends. CDR3 region: CASSPLEFPNEQFF. CDR3 DNA: TGTGCCAGCAGCCCATTGGAGTTTCCCAATGAGCAGTTCTTC.

The chain employs TRBV19 and TRBJ2-3, with 11 positions matching TRBD2. CDR3 length: 18 residues. Germline loops: CDR1 LNHDA, CDR2 SQIVND (reference sequence). V trimming: 3 bases; J trimming: 4 bases; junction bases outside the gene matches: 12. The chain's CDR3 is CASSIWLAGGLTADTQYF. For the CDR3, the DNA is TGTGCCAGTAGTATCTGGTTAGCGGGGGGGCTTACCGCAGATACGCAGTATTTT.

V usage is TRBV5-1 and J usage is TRBJ2-1, with 8 bases that match TRBD2. This CDR3 has 15 residues. Germline CDR1 and CDR2: SGHRS and YFSETQ. V was clipped by 0 bases and J by 8 bases; unmatched bases: 7. CDR3 protein: CASSLAAGVVYEQFF. CDR3 coding DNA: TGCGCCAGCAGCTTGGCAGCGGGAGTAGTATATGAGCAGTTCTTC.

This chain joins TRBV9 and TRBJ1-2, with D tentatively TRBD1 (5 bases). The ends were cut back, 0 bases at V and 2 bases at J, with 11 bases in the middle. The CDR3 totals 15 residues. From germline, CDR1 is SGDLS and CDR2 YYNGEE. The CDR3 reads CASSVAGSANYGYTF. CDR3 DNA sequence: TGTGCCAGCAGCGTAGCAGGGTCGGCCAACTATGGCTACACCTTC.

The rearrangement links TRBV4-2 to TRBJ1-2, with TRBD1 as a possible D gene (5 bases). Germline V CDR1 and CDR2: LGHNA, YNFKEQ. Between the trimmed V and J ends, which lost 1 base and 3 bases, there was a span of 12 bases. This CDR3 region has 15 residues. Here the CDR3 reads CASSQAKQAYYGYTF. The CDR3, as DNA: TGTGCCAGCAGCCAAGCGAAACAGGCCTACTATGGCTACACCTTC.

The chain carries TRBV9 and TRBJ2-3; 10 nucleotides match TRBD2. Germline-derived CDR1 and CDR2 are SGDLS and YYNGEE. CDR3 length equals 14 residues. Trimming cost V 4 bases and J 6 bases; bases outside gene matches: 5. CDR3 sequence: CASSPSGGGDTQYF. The CDR3, as DNA: TGTGCCAGCAGCCCTAGCGGGGGAGGGGATACGCAGTATTTT. The full variable domain, its missing parts supplied by reference TRBV9 and TRBJ2-3, is DSGVTQTPKHLITATGQRVTLRCSPRSGDLSVYWYQQSLDQGLQFLIQYYNGEERAKGNILERFSAQQFPDLHSELNLSSLELGDSALYFCASSPSGGGDTQYFGPGTRLTVL.

This clone has a single count. The rearrangement uses TRBV7-2 and TRBJ1-3; D might be TRBD1 (5 bases). Deletions cut 5 bases from V and 0 bases from J, with 14 bases between. Germline CDR1 reads SGHTA; CDR2 reads FQGNSA. This CDR3 region has 16 residues. Here the CDR3 reads CASSLSGLRSGNTIYF. CDR3 DNA sequence: TGTGCCAGCAGCCTCTCAGGGTTGCGCTCTGGAAACACCATATATTTT. Drawing the rest from reference TRBV7-2 and TRBJ1-3, the complete variable domain is GAGVSQSPSNKVTEKGKDVELRCDPISGHTALYWYRQSLGQGLEFLIYFQGNSAPDKSGLPSDRFSAERTGGSVSTLTIQRTQQEDSAVYLCASSLSGLRSGNTIYFGEGSWLTVV.

This clone showed up just once. V and J are TRBV6-6 and TRBJ1-6; 7 positions agree with TRBD1. This CDR3 is built from 15 residues. The V gene's germline CDR1 is MNHNY and CDR2 SVGAGI (reference sequence). V was pared by 10 bases and J by 9 bases, with 15 bases of the junction left unmatched. The DNA for the CDR3 is TGTGCCACCACACTCCAGGGGGTTTTTATTTCACCCCTCCACTTT. It specifies CATTLQGVFISPLHF.

The V call is TRBV11-2, the J call TRBJ2-5; TRBD1 matches at 7 bases. Germline V CDR1 and CDR2: SGHAT, FQNNGV. This CDR3 comprises 16 residues. Losses at the gene ends were 0 bases for V and 2 bases for J; bases not matched to a gene: 6. The CDR3 bases are TGTGCCAGCAGCTTAGATTCGGGACAGCCTCAAGAGACCCAGTACTTC. This encodes CASSLDSGQPQETQYF.

The chain combines TRBV6-5 with TRBJ1-2; D ambiguous. V lost 6 bases, J lost 10 bases, and 18 bases lay in between. Germline loops: CDR1 MNHEY, CDR2 SVGAGI. The CDR3 covers 13 residues. CDR3 nucleotides: TGTGCCAGCAGCTACGGACTGCCCCTCCACTACACCTTC. Amino acid sequence: CASSYGLPLHYTF.

The chain employs TRBV15 and TRBJ1-6; D remains unclear. The V and J ends lost 6 bases and 6 bases respectively, with 6 bases between them. The CDR3 runs to 12 residues. The germline V gene has CDR1 LNHNV and CDR2 YYDKDF (reference sequence). CDR3 region: CATRRVNSPLHF. DNA for the CDR3: TGTGCCACCAGGAGGGTTAATTCACCCCTCCACTTT.